This entry lists 7 T cell receptor beta chains sequenced from one sample in a study of cytomegalovirus exposure and HLA in healthy donors. The PCR was carried out with 60 Vbeta primers and 13 Jbeta primers. Assay used: immunoSEQ multiplex PCR; TCRdb lists only in-frame clones, some missing. The table lists some 130,000 clones, roughly 75% of them singletons. The source material was PBMCs. These receptors came from a man younger than 40 in good health.

The chain recombines TRBV7-6 with TRBJ2-1, with TRBD2 as a possible D gene (7 bases). The V end was cut by 5 bases, the J end by 8 bases, with 22 bases between. CDR1 is SGHVS, CDR2 FNYEAQ, per germline. The CDR3 has 16 residues. As DNA, the CDR3 is TGTGCCAGCAGCCCCTCGGGGGCTAGCGGAGAGGATGAGCAGTTCTTC. It codes for CASSPSGASGEDEQFF.

The chain couples TRBV9 to TRBJ2-7; 8 nucleotides line up with TRBD1. This CDR3 has 13 amino acids. CDR1 is SGDLS and CDR2 is YYNGEE in the germline V gene. Losses at the gene ends were 2 bases for V and 5 bases for J; bases not matched to a gene: 3. The CDR3 DNA follows: TGTGCCAGCAGCGTGGGACAGGCTCACGAGCAGTACTTC. Its translation: CASSVGQAHEQYF.

This clone has just a few counts. V gene TRBV27 combines with J gene TRBJ2-2; tentative D call: TRBD2 (6 bases). The V end lost 5 bases, the J end lost 5 bases, and 12 bases lay between the germline ends. The germline CDR1 and CDR2 sequences are MNHEY and SMNVEV (reference sequence). CDR3 size: 14 residues. The CDR3 spells CASSILGRTGELFF. The CDR3 region has the DNA TGTGCCAGCAGTATTCTAGGGAGGACCGGGGAGCTGTTTTTT.

The chain has TRBV7-6 and TRBJ2-7; no clear D gene. V lost 1 base and J lost 4, with 11 bases in between. CDR3 length: 14 residues. CDR1 and CDR2 (germline): SGHVS, FNYEAQ. CDR3 sequence (DNA): TGTGCCAGCAGCTTAGTAAGTGGAGATTACGAGCAGTACTTC. It encodes CASSLVSGDYEQYF.

J is TRBJ2-7 and V is TRBV6-5, with D maybe TRBD1 (6 bases). Germline-derived CDR1 and CDR2 are MNHEY and SVGAGI. The V and J ends lost 2 bases and 3 bases respectively, with 11 bases between them. The CDR3 has 14 residues. CDR3 sequence (DNA): TGTGCCAGCAGTTACGCTAGACAGGACTACGAGCAGTACTTC. Translating it yields CASSYARQDYEQYF.

The V call is TRBV7-9, the J call TRBJ2-2; TRBD2 is a possible D gene (5 bases). Germline CDR1 is SEHNR and CDR2 is FQNEAQ (reference sequence). This CDR3 has 16 amino acids. Trimming took 1 base from V and 7 from J, leaving 16 bases between them. The DNA of the CDR3 is TGTGCCAGCAGCTTAGAGGCCGGGATTTTCGGCGGGGAGCTGTTTTTT. Translated: CASSLEAGIFGGELFF.

In its sample, this clone was seen a few times. This sequence joins TRBV6-6 and TRBJ2-2, with 9 bases identical to TRBD2. This CDR3 contains 16 residues. Germline V CDR1 and CDR2: MNHNY, SVGAGI (reference sequence). V lost 2 bases, J lost 2 bases, and 3 bases stayed unmatched. The CDR3 nucleotides read TGTGCCAGCAGTTACCGCGGGGGGGGAAACACCGGGGAGCTGTTTTTT. Its protein is CASSYRGGGNTGELFF.